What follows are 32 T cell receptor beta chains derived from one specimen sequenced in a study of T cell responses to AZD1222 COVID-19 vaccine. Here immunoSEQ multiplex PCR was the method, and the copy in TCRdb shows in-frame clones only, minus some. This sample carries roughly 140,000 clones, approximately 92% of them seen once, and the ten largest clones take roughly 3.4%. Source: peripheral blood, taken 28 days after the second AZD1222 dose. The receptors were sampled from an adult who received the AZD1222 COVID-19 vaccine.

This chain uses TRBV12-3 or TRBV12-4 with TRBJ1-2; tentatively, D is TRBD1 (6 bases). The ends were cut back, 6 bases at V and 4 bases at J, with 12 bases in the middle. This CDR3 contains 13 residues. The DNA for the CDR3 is TGTGCCAGCAGGTCCGGGACAAGCTATGGCTACACCTTC. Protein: CASRSGTSYGYTF.

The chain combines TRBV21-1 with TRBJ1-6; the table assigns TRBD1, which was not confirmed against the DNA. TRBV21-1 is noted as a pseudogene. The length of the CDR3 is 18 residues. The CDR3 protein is CASSAYRGQSSYNSPLHF. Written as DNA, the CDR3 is TGTGCCAGCAGCGCTTACCGTGGACAGAGCTCCTATAATTCACCCCTCCACTTT.

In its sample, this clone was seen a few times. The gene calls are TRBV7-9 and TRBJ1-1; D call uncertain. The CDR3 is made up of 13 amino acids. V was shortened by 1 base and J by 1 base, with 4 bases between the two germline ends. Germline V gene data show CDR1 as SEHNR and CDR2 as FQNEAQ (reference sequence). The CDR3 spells CASSLEENTEAFF. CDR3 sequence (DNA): TGTGCCAGCAGCTTAGAAGAGAACACTGAAGCTTTCTTT.

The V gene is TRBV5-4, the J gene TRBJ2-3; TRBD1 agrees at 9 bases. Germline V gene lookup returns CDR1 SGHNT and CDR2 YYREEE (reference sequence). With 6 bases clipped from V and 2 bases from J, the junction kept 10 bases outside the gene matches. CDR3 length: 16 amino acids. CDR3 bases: TGTGCCAGCACCTCTGACAGGGGGGTTCACACAGATACGCAGTATTTT. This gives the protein CASTSDRGVHTDTQYF.

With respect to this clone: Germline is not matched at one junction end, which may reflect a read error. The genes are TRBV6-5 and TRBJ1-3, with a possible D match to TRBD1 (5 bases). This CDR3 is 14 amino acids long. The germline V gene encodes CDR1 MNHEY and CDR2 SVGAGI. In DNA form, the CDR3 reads TGTGCCGGCAGTTACGGGGCAGGGGGAAACACCATATATTTT. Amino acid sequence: CAGSYGAGGNTIYF.

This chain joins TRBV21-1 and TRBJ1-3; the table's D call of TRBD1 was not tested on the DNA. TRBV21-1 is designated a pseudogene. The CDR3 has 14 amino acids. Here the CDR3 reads CASSRDRSGNTIYF. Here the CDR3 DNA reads TGTGCCAGCAGCCGGGACAGATCAGGAAACACCATATATTTT.

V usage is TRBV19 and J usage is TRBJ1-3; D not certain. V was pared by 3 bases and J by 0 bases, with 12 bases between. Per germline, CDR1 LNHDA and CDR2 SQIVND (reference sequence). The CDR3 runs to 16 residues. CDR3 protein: CASSMIGLPSGNTIYF. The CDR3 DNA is TGTGCCAGTAGTATGATAGGGCTTCCCTCTGGAAACACCATATATTTT.

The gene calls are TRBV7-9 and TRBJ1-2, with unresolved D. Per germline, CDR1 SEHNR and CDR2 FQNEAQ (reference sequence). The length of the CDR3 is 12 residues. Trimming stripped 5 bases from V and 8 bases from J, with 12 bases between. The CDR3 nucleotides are TGTGCCAGCAGCCCATCCCTGGGGGGCTACACCTTC. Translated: CASSPSLGGYTF.

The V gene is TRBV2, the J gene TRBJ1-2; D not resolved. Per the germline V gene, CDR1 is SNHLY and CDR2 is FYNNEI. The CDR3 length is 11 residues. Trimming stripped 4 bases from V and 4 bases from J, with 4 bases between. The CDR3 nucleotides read TGTGCCAGCAGTGTGGCCTATGGCTACACCTTC. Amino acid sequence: CASSVAYGYTF.

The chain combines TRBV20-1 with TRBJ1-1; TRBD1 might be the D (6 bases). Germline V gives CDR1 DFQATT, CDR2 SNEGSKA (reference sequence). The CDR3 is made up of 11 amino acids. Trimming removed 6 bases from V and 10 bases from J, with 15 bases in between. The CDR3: CSAPDRNGAFF. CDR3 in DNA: TGCAGTGCCCCCGACAGGAATGGAGCTTTCTTT.

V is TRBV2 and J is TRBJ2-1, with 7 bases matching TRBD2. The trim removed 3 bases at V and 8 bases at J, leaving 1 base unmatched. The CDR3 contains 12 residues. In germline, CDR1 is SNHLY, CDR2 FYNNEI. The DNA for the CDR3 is TGTGCCAGCAGTGATCGGGGGGATGAGCAGTTCTTC. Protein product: CASSDRGDEQFF.

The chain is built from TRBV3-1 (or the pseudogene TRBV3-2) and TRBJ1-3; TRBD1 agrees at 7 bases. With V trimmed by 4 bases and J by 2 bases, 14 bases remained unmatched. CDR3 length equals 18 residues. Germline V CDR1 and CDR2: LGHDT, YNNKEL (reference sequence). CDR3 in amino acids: CASSLWGTEGGAGNTIYF. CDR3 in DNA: TGTGCCAGCAGCCTCTGGGGGACAGAAGGAGGAGCTGGAAACACCATATATTTT.

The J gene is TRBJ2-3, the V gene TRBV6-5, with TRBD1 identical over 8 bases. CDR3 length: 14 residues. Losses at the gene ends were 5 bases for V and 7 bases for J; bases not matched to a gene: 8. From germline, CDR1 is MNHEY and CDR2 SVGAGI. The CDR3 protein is CASSPGQGGHTQYF. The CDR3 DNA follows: TGTGCCAGCAGTCCCGGACAGGGTGGGCATACGCAGTATTTT.

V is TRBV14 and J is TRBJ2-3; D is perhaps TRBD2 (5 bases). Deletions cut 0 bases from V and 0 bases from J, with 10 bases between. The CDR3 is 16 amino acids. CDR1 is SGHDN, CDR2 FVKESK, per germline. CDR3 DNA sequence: TGTGCCAGCAGCCAAGACTGGCGGGCTAGCACAGATACGCAGTATTTT. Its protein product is CASSQDWRASTDTQYF.

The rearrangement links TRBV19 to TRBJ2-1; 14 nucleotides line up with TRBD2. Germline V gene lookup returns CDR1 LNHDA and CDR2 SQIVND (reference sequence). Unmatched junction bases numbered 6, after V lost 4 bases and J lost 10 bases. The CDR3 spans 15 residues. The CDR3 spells CASSTLGLAGDEQFF. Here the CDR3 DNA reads TGTGCCAGTAGTACCTTGGGACTAGCGGGAGACGAGCAGTTCTTC.

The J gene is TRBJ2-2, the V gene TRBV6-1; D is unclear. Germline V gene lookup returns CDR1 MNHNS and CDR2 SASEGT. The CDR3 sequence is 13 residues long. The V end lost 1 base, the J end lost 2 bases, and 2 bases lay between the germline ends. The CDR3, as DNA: TGTGCCAGCAGTGAAGAAAACACCGGGGAGCTGTTTTTT. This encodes CASSEENTGELFF.

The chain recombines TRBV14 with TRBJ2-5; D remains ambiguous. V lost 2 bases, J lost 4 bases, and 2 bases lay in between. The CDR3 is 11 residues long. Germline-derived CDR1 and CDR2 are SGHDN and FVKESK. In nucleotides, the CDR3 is TGTGCCAGCAGCCAATCAGAGACCCAGTACTTC. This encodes CASSQSETQYF.

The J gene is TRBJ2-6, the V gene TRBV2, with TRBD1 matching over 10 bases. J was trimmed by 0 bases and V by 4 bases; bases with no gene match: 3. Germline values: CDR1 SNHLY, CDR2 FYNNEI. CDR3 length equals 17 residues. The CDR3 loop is CASSVRTGGSGANVLTF. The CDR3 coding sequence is TGTGCCAGCAGTGTTCGGACAGGGGGCTCTGGGGCCAACGTCCTGACTTTC.

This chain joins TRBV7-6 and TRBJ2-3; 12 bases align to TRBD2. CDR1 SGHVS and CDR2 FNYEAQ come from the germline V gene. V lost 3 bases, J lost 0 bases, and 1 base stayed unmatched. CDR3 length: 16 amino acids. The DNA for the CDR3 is TGTGCCAGCAGCTTTGGACTAGCGGGGAGCACAGATACGCAGTATTTT. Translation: CASSFGLAGSTDTQYF. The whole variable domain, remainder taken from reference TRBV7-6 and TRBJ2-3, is GAGVSQSPRYKVTKRGQDVALRCDPISGHVSLYWYRQALGQGPEFLTYFNYEAQQDKSGLPNDRFSAERPEGSISTLTIQRTEQRDSAMYRCASSFGLAGSTDTQYFGPGTRLTVL.

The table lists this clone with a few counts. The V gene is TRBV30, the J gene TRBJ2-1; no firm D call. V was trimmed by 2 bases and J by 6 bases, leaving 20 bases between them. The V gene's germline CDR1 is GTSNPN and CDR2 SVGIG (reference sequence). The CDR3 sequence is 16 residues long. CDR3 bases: TGTGCCTGGAGTCTGAGTATGTCCGGCGGCGGCAATGAGCAGTTCTTC. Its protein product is CAWSLSMSGGGNEQFF.

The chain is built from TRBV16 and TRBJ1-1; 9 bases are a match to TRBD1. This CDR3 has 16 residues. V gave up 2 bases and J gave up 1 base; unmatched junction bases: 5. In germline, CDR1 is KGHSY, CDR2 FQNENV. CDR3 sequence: CASSQRGTGSNTEAFF. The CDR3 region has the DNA TGTGCCAGCAGCCAAAGGGGGACAGGGTCGAACACTGAAGCTTTCTTT.

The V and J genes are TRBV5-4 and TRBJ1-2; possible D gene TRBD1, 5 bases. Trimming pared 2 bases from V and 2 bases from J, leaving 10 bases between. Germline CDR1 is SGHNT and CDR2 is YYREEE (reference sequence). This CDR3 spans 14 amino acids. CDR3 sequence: CASSLVQENYGYTF. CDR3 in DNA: TGTGCCAGCAGCTTAGTACAGGAAAACTATGGCTACACCTTC.

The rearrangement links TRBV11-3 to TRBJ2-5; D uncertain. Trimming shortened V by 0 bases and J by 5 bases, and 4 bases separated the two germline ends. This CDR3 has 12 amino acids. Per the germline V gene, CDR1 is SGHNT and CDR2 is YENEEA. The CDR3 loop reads CASSLETETQYF. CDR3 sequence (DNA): TGTGCCAGCAGCTTAGAAACGGAGACCCAGTACTTC.

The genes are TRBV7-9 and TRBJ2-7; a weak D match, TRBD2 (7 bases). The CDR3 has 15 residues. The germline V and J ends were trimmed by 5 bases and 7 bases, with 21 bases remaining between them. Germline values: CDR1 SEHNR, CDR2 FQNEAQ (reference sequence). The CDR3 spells CASSPSGRGAGEQYF. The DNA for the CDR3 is TGTGCCAGCAGCCCCTCCGGACGGGGGGCCGGGGAGCAGTACTTC.

The CDR3 loop reads CASSSGVIYYNEQFF. CDR3 nucleotide sequence: TGCGCCAGCAGCTCCGGTGTTATTTACTACAATGAGCAGTTCTTC. The J gene is TRBJ2-1, the V gene TRBV5-1; D call uncertain. V lost 3 bases and J 3 bases, leaving 13 bases between the germline ends. From germline, CDR1 is SGHRS and CDR2 YFSETQ. The CDR3 has 15 residues.

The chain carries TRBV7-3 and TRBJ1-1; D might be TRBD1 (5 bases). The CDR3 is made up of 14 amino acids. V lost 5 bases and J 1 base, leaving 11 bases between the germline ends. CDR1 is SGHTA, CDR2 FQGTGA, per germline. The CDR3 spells CASSRQGGNTEAFF. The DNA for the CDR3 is TGTGCCAGCAGCCGCCAGGGAGGGAACACTGAAGCTTTCTTT.

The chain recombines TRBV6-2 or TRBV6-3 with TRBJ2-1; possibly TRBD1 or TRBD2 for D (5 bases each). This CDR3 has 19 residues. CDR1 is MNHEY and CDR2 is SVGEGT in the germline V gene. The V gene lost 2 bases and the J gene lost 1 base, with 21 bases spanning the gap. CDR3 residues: CASSYKMRKGTQSYNEQFF. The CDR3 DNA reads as TGTGCCAGCAGTTACAAGATGAGGAAAGGGACCCAGTCCTACAATGAGCAGTTCTTC.

CDR3 sequence reads: CASTLQGPLYGYTF. CDR3 DNA: TGTGCCAGCACCCTACAGGGCCCGCTCTATGGCTACACCTTC. The rearrangement uses TRBV2 and TRBJ1-2; D may be TRBD1 (6 bases). The CDR3 has 14 residues. V shed 7 bases and J shed 4 bases, with 16 bases lying between them. In germline, CDR1 is SNHLY, CDR2 FYNNEI.

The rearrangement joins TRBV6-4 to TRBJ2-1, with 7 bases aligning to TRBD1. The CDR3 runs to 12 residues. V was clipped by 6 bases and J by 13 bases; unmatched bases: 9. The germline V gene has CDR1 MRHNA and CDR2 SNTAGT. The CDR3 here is CASSPGTEPQFF. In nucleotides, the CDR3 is TGTGCCAGCAGCCCGGGGACAGAGCCTCAGTTCTTC.

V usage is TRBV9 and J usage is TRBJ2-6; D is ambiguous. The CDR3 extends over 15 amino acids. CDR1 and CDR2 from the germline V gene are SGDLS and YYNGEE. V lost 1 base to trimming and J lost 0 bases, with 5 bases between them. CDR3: CASSVFSSGANVLTF. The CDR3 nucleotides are TGTGCCAGCAGCGTATTCAGCTCTGGGGCCAACGTCCTGACTTTC.

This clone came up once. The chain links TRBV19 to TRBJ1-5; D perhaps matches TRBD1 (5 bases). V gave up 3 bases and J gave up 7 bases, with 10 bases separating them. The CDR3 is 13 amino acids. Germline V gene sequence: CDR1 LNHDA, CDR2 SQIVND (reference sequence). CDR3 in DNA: TGTGCCAGTAGTATTGACAGCCCACAGCCCCAGCATTTT. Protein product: CASSIDSPQPQHF.

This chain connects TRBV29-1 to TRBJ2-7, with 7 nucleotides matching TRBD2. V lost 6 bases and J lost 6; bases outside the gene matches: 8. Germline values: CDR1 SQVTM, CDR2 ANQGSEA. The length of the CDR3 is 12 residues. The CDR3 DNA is TGCAGCGTCCACGGCGGGAGTCTCGAGCAGTACTTC. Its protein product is CSVHGGSLEQYF.